This T cell receptor (beta chain) was sequenced for a study of blood T cell repertoires in COVID-19. Study overall: Sample material is recorded as cDNA or gDNA derived from T cells, B-cell-depleted T cells, or PBMCs.

As processed by the authors: Estimates of nucleated cell counts were drawn from the amplification of reference gene primers. Generated by immunoSEQ multiplex PCR, the TCRdb table keeps only in-frame clones and is missing some. V and J calls plus clone size are reproduced from that table; the DNA served to infer D and trimming. The sample lists about 82,000 clones, around 83% occurring once. There are 14 residues in the CDR3. Losses at the gene ends were 5 bases for V and 2 bases for J; bases not matched to a gene: 6. Per germline, CDR1 MNHEY and CDR2 SVGAGI. About this clone itself: Other DNA sequences in the sample encode the same CDR3.

The source is a woman aged 60-75 years with acute or convalescent COVID-19. The chain employs TRBV6-5 and TRBJ2-7; 7 bases align to TRBD1. Sequenced input: peripheral blood. The CDR3 nucleotides are TGTGCCAGCAGTAGGACAGGAGATACCTACGAGCAGTACTTC. Translated, it gives CASSRTGDTYEQYF.